The clone carrying this T cell receptor beta chain has just a few counts. What it binds is unknown. The CDR3 is 13 residues long. V shed 6 bases, J shed 4 bases, and the junction held 2 bases outside the gene matches. Germline lookup yields CDR1 MNHEY and CDR2 SMNVEV (reference sequence). This entry comes from a study of T-cell memory formation after mild COVID-19. Whole-study findings and limits: Later expanders leaned CD4+, whereas day 15 to 85 contracting clones were balanced CD4/CD8.

A 5'RACE reaction primed in the constant segment made cDNA libraries of TCR alpha and TCR beta, and these carried sample barcodes and UMIs. TCRdb reanalysed the 5' RACE reads using MiXCR and keeps one entry per CDR3 protein. The data hold over 120,000 distinct CDR3 sequences, with around 25% observed a single time. Sample: PBMCs or a T cell subset sorted from them (not recorded which). The chain couples TRBV27 to TRBJ2-1; 8 nucleotides match TRBD1. This clonotype originated in an adult woman who had mild COVID-19 (a few samples of this study predate the infection). Cell type and time point are not known. Here the CDR3 reads CASSRDRYNEQFF. The CDR3 region has the DNA TGTGCCAGCAGCCGGGACAGGTACAATGAGCAGTTCTTC.